This T cell receptor (beta chain) originates from a study of cytomegalovirus exposure and HLA in healthy donors. Whole-study findings and limits: Presence/absence comparisons presumed near-even sequencing depth among donors.

Primers: 60 Vbeta forward and 13 Jbeta reverse. Assay: immunoSEQ multiplex PCR; the TCRdb copy retains only in-frame clones and omits some. The table records about 150,000 clones, more than 60% of them present only once. Germline V CDR1 and CDR2: SEHNR, FQNEAQ (reference sequence). V dropped 5 bases and J dropped 7 bases, with 15 bases sitting between them. This CDR3 has 14 residues. Concerning this clone itself: Its specificity is unknown.

Sequencing input: PBMCs. This sequence joins TRBV7-9 and TRBJ2-1; D might be TRBD1 (6 bases). The sequence was collected from a woman aged 50 to 60 in good health and CMV-seropositive. The CDR3 DNA reads TGTGCCAGCAGCCACAGGGTTACCCCGAATGAGCAGTTCTTC. It yields the protein CASSHRVTPNEQFF.